This TCR beta chain stems from a study of early T cells in non-severe SARS-CoV-2 infection. Study at large: Sequencing of bulk RNA from unsorted whole blood was done, without chain pairing.

Germline CDR1 SNHLY, CDR2 FYNNEI. V lost 11 bases to trimming and J lost 4 bases, with 11 bases between them. This CDR3 has 11 amino acids. TCRdb re-analysed the 5' RACE reads in MiXCR, keeping a single row per CDR3 protein. This table has roughly 81,000 distinct CDR3 sequences, around 5.6% appearing once. The specimen sequenced was whole blood. V gene TRBV2 combines with J gene TRBJ1-2, with D perhaps TRBD1 (5 bases). The clonotype was recovered from an adult who was a healthcare worker with PCR-confirmed SARS-CoV-2 infection or an uninfected control (not recorded which). The CDR3 here is CAGDDSYGYTF. The CDR3 nucleotides are TGTGCCGGTGACGACAGCTATGGCTACACCTTC.